These T cell receptor beta chains were read from a single sample in a study of blood T cell repertoires in COVID-19. Repertoires were generated with immunoSEQ multiplex PCR, while TCRdb's copy carries only in-frame clones and drops some. The sample holds about 120,000 clones, approximately 68% seen once. Sequencing used peripheral blood. These receptors all come from a woman in her 70s with acute or convalescent COVID-19. CDR3s include the opening cysteine and the closing phenylalanine or tryptophan.

j_call v_call cdr3_aa
TRBJ2-1 TRBV11-3 CASSLGLAGYNEQFF
TRBJ1-2 TRBV5-5 CASSTTGGNYGYTF
TRBJ2-3 TRBV5-1 CASTNTDTQYF
TRBJ1-2 TRBV7-6 CASSPTGSGYTF
TRBJ2-7 TRBV7-9 CASSFAGVYEQYF
TRBJ2-3 TRBV27 CAVRAGLSTDTQYF
TRBJ2-2 TRBV6-5 CASSYLGGLGTGELFF
TRBJ1-3 TRBV7-8 CASSLAGLNTIYF
TRBJ1-5 TRBV30 CAWGTGTGGQPQHF
TRBJ2-7 TRBV7-2 CASSPSALGHEQYF
TRBJ1-3 TRBV7-8 CASSFIRGNTIYF
TRBJ1-1 TRBV7-9 CASSLAGRATEAFF
TRBJ1-4 TRBV5-1 CASRKLTGEKLFF
TRBJ2-7 TRBV6-6 CASSTGQNYEQYF
TRBJ2-5 TRBV27 CASSIQGSQETQYF
TRBJ1-1 TRBV12-5 CASGLWGQGGNTEAFF
TRBJ2-2 TRBV28 CASSSRTVTGELFF
TRBJ2-3 TRBV15 CATSRVYVDTQYF
TRBJ2-1 TRBV6-5 CASTPGGRPNNEQFF
TRBJ1-5 TRBV5-5 CASSFRDSLIVGQPQHF
TRBJ2-5 TRBV27 CASSLGTGTEETQYF
TRBJ2-5 TRBV2 CASSETEQTQYF
TRBJ2-7 TRBV6-2/TRBV6-3 CASSYSGQNFYEQYF
TRBJ1-5 TRBV6-5 CASRSRGPNQPQHF
TRBJ1-2 TRBV5-1 CASSFPSGDYGYTF
TRBJ1-2 TRBV3-1/TRBV3-2 CASSLPVAGYGYTF
TRBJ2-1 TRBV2 CASSPGQVDSYNEQFF
TRBJ1-1 TRBV18 CASSPPGRTTEAFF